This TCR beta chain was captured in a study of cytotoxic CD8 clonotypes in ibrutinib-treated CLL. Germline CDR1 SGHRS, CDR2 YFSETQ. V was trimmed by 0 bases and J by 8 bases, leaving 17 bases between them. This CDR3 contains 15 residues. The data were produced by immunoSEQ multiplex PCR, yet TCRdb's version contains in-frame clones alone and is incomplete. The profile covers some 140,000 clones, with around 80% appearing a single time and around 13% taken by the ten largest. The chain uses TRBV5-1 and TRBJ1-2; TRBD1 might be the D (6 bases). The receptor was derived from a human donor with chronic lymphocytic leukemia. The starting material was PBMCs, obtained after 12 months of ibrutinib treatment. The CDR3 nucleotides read TGCGCCAGCAGCTTGGGACAGGTTCGGCTTTACGGCTACACCTTC. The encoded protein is CASSLGQVRLYGYTF.